This T cell receptor (beta chain) was sequenced in a study of cytomegalovirus exposure and HLA in healthy donors. Study as a whole: Approximately 180 million T cells yielded 90 million to 130 million unique TCR beta sequences, as an earlier analysis found.

The study ran its PCR with 60 Vbeta and 13 Jbeta primers. The data were produced by immunoSEQ multiplex PCR, yet TCRdb's version contains in-frame clones alone and is incomplete. The data show approximately 110,000 clones, 80% seen once. V was shortened by 5 bases and J by 7 bases, with 14 bases between the two germline ends. The length of the CDR3 is 13 residues. From germline, CDR1 is SQVTM and CDR2 ANQGSEA. The TCR comes from a man aged 45 to 65 in good health and CMV-seronegative. The sample consisted of PBMCs. The rearrangement uses TRBV29-1 and TRBJ2-2, with D tentatively TRBD2 (6 bases). In DNA, the CDR3 is TGCAGCGTTTGGGACGGAGGGGACGGGGAGCTGTTTTTT. It translates to CSVWDGGDGELFF.